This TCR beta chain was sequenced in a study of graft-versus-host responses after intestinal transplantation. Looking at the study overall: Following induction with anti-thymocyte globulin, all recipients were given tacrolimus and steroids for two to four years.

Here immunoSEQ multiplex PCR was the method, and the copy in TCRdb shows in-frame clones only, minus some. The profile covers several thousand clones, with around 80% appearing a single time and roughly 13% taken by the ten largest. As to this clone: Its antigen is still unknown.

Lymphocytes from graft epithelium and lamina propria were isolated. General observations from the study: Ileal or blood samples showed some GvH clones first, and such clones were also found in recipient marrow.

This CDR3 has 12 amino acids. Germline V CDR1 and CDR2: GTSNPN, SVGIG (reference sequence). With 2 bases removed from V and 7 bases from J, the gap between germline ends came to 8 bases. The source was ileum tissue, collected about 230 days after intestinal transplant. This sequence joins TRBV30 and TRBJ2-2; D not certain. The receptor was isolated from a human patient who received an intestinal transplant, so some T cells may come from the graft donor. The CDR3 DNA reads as TGTGCCTGGAGTCACCCTAGCGGGGAGCTGTTTTTT. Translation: CAWSHPSGELFF.